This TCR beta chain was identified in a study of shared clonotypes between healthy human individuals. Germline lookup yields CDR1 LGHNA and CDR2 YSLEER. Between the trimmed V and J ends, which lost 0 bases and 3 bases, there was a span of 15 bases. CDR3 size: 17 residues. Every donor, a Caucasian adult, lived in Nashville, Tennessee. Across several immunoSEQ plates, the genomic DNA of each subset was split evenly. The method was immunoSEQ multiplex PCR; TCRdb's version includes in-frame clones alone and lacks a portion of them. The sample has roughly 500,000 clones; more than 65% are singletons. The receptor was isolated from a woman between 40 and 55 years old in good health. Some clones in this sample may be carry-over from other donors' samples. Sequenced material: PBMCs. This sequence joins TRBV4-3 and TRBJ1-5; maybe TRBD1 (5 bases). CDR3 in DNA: TGCGCCAGCAGCCAAGAGGGGGGGATGGGGCACAATCAGCCCCAGCATTTT. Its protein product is CASSQEGGMGHNQPQHF.